The T cell receptor (beta chain) under discussion was sequenced for a study of blood T cell repertoires in COVID-19. Study information: Acute-phase and convalescent COVID-19 samples originated in the United States, Italy and Spain.

The CDR3 has 17 residues. The V gene end was trimmed by 0 bases and the J gene end by 2 bases; junction bases not matched to a gene: 7. Germline-derived CDR1 and CDR2 are LGHNA and YSLEER. Generated by immunoSEQ multiplex PCR, the TCRdb table keeps only in-frame clones and is missing some. The sample holds approximately 62,000 clones, 76% seen once. This TCR came from a woman in her forties or fifties with active or convalescent COVID-19. The rearrangement uses TRBV4-3 and TRBJ1-5; 7 nucleotides align to TRBD1. Sequenced material: peripheral blood. In DNA form, the CDR3 reads TGCGCCAGCAGCCAAGATGCCGGGACAGCGCGCAATCAGCCCCAGCATTTT. Amino acid sequence: CASSQDAGTARNQPQHF.